The clone carrying this T cell receptor beta chain showed up just once. Its target is unknown. This record comes from a study of cytomegalovirus exposure and HLA in healthy donors. Study-wide points: Listed as cytomegalovirus-associated were more than 150 TCR beta chains.

This CDR3 region has 15 residues. Germline V gene sequence: CDR1 MNHEY, CDR2 SMNVEV (reference sequence). The J segment lost 0 bases and the V segment lost 8 bases, leaving 8 bases of the junction unmatched. The primer mix had 60 Vbeta and 13 Jbeta primers. Per the original methods: A follow-up analysis tallied about 88 million unique TCR beta chains, some 11 million shared. The protocol was immunoSEQ multiplex PCR, while the TCRdb copy is restricted to in-frame clones and leaves out a portion. That table supplies the V and J calls and clone size; D and trimming were determined from the DNA. In the table there are around 140,000 clones, around four fifths of which are singletons.

The TCR was taken from a female donor in good health and CMV-seronegative. The sequencing sample was made of PBMCs. The chain links TRBV27 to TRBJ1-1; TRBD1 matches at 8 bases. CDR3: CASGDRRYMNTEAFF. CDR3 DNA: TGTGCCAGCGGGGACAGGAGATACATGAACACTGAAGCTTTCTTT.